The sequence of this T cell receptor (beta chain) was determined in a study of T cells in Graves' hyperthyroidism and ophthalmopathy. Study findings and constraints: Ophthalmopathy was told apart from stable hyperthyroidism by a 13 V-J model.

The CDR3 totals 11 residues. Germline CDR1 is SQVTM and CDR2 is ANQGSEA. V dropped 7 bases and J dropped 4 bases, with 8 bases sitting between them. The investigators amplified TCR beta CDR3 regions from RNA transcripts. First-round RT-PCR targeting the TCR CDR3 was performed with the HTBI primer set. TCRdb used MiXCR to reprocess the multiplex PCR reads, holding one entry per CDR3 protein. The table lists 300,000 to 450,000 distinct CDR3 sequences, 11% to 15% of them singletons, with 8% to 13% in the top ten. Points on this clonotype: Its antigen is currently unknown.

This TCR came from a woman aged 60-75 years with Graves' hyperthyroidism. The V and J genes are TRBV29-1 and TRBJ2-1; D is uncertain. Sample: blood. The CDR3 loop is CSGQIYNEQFF. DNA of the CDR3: TGCAGCGGGCAGATTTACAATGAGCAGTTCTTC.